A selection of T cell receptor beta chains follows, all from one sample in a study of shared clonotypes between healthy human individuals. Generated by immunoSEQ multiplex PCR, the TCRdb table keeps only in-frame clones and is missing some. The table has millions of clones, around 90% seen once. The sample was naive CD4+ T cells sorted from blood. The receptors shown here come from a man aged 18 to 29 in good health. The conserved cysteine and the conserved F or W are not part of the CDR3 here. The order of the fields is clone size, V gene, J gene, CDR3 protein. The size of a clone is reported for some rows only, either as once, few or many, or as a class for expanded clones.

>once|TRBV5-8|TRBJ1-5
ASIFRERGNQPQH
>-|TRBV5-1|TRBJ2-3
ASRDRYTDTQY
>-|TRBV27|TRBJ1-5
ASSRSEPASQPQH
>-|TRBV29-1|TRBJ2-5
SVGGVQETQY
>-|TRBV6-5|TRBJ2-1
ASSYSSSHNEQF
>-|TRBV30|TRBJ1-4
AWSEQLNEKLF
>-|TRBV27|TRBJ2-1
ASSSKRDRGSYNEQF
>-|TRBV20-1|TRBJ2-7
SAVVAYEQY
>-|TRBV10-1|TRBJ1-5
ASNKQCSQGANQPQH
>once|TRBV5-4|TRBJ2-1
ASSTITSGRYNEQF
>-|TRBV27|TRBJ2-1
ASSSASGGPNGSSYNEQF
>-|TRBV27|TRBJ1-5
ASSLSRLGNQPQH
>-|TRBV5-1|TRBJ1-5
ASSLRAGFGGNQPQH
>few|TRBV29-1|TRBJ1-1
SAGRSGAEAF
>-|TRBV5-1|TRBJ2-5
ASSTFGRETQY
>-|TRBV6-6|TRBJ2-7
ASSYELTGVYEQY
>-|TRBV5-1|TRBJ2-3
ASSLGGADTQY
>-|TRBV7-9|TRBJ1-5
ASSLNTDSNQPQH